The next 5 T cell receptor beta chains were all read from a single sample in a study of T cell repertoires in cytomegalovirus infection. TCRdb re-analysed the reads in MiXCR, keeping a single row per CDR3 protein. There are 450,000 to 550,000 distinct CDR3 sequences in the sample; approximately 16% occur only once, and approximately 24% lies in the top ten. Sequencing used CD8+ T cells from PBMCs. All receptors come from a human donor in good health (CMV status not recorded). Some clones in this sample may be carry-over from other donors' samples.

The V call is TRBV20-1, the J call TRBJ2-3; 11 bases are a match to TRBD2. From germline, CDR1 is DFQATT and CDR2 SNEGSKA (reference sequence). The CDR3 runs to 14 residues. V gave up 5 bases and J gave up 5 bases; unmatched junction bases: 6. As DNA, the CDR3 is TGCAGTGCTGCACTAGCGGGGGAGGGAGATACGCAGTATTTT. Amino acids: CSAALAGEGDTQYF.

The V gene is TRBV10-3, the J gene TRBJ2-5; no clear D gene. Trimming pared 0 bases from V and 0 bases from J, leaving 5 bases between. CDR1 is ENHRY and CDR2 is SYGVKD in the germline V gene. The CDR3 covers 14 residues. CDR3 region: CAISESGYQETQYF. The CDR3 coding sequence is TGTGCCATCAGTGAGTCGGGTTACCAAGAGACCCAGTACTTC.

To note about this clonotype: A much larger clonotype is one base distant, so this may be a read error. In DNA, the CDR3 is TGTGCCAGCAGTCCACTAGCGCGCCACTACGAGCAGTACTTC. As protein: CASSPLARHYEQYF. The chain couples TRBV11-1 to TRBJ2-7; 7 bases match TRBD2. This CDR3 spans 14 amino acids. V gave up 6 bases and J gave up 3 bases; unmatched junction bases: 8. Germline V CDR1 and CDR2: SGHAT, FQDESV (reference sequence).

This clonotype has ten or more counts. The V call is TRBV7-9, the J call TRBJ1-2, with TRBD1 as a possible D gene (5 bases). CDR3 length: 14 residues. Germline CDR1 is SEHNR and CDR2 is FQNEAQ (reference sequence). Trimming removed 5 bases from V and 6 bases from J, with 16 bases in between. CDR3: CASSISGTGDGYTF. The CDR3 nucleotides read TGTGCCAGCAGCATTTCCGGGACCGGGGATGGCTACACCTTC.

This clonotype was found a few times. The chain has TRBV20-1 and TRBJ2-1; D perhaps matches TRBD2 (6 bases). The CDR3 has 17 amino acids. Per the germline V gene, CDR1 is DFQATT and CDR2 is SNEGSKA (reference sequence). V was cut by 6 bases and J by 0 bases, with 21 bases left in between. CDR3 sequence (DNA): TGCAGTGCCGAGAACCTTTTGGCGGGAAGCTCCTACAATGAGCAGTTCTTC. Residues: CSAENLLAGSSYNEQFF.